This entry lists 17 T cell receptor beta chains sequenced from one sample in a study of control samples from healthy donors and cancer patients. Profiled with immunoSEQ multiplex PCR; TCRdb holds only in-frame clones, not every one. The data show roughly 100,000 clones, with roughly 80% seen just once and less than 15% held by the top ten. Sequenced material: blood. The receptors come from a woman between 50 and 59 years old in good health.

J is TRBJ1-2 and V is TRBV6-5, with D perhaps TRBD1 (6 bases). Trimming pared 7 bases from V and 1 base from J, leaving 13 bases between. CDR1 MNHEY and CDR2 SVGAGI come from the germline V gene. CDR3 length: 14 residues. The CDR3 protein is CASNRDRGNYGYTF. The CDR3 DNA reads TGTGCCAGCAACAGGGATCGGGGTAACTATGGCTACACCTTC.

The rearrangement uses TRBV7-2 and TRBJ2-1; 11 bases map to TRBD2. This CDR3 comprises 14 residues. Germline loops: CDR1 SGHTA, CDR2 FQGNSA. J gave up 4 bases and V 5 bases, and 1 base lay outside the gene matches. CDR3 sequence: CASSGTSGYNEQFF. The CDR3 DNA is TGTGCCAGCAGCGGGACTAGCGGTTACAATGAGCAGTTCTTC.

V usage is TRBV5-5 and J usage is TRBJ1-2; D is possibly TRBD1 (6 bases). CDR1 and CDR2 (germline): SGHKS, YYEKEE (reference sequence). V lost 4 bases, J lost 4 bases, and 8 bases lay in between. The CDR3 totals 12 residues. Here the CDR3 reads CASSQDSYGYTF. The CDR3 DNA reads TGTGCCAGCAGCCAGGACAGCTATGGCTACACCTTC.

This clone was detected only a few times. The chain employs TRBV20-1 and TRBJ1-5, with D unresolved. V lost 1 base, J lost 5 bases, and 3 bases lay in between. CDR1 and CDR2 from the germline V gene are DFQATT and SNEGSKA (reference sequence). This CDR3 is 11 amino acids long. CDR3 loop: CSARGDQPQHF. CDR3 bases: TGCAGTGCTAGAGGTGATCAGCCCCAGCATTTT.

The chain uses TRBV6-5 and TRBJ2-7; D not certain. V was clipped by 6 bases and J by 6 bases, with 12 bases between them. CDR1 is MNHEY, CDR2 SVGAGI, per germline. CDR3 size: 12 residues. CDR3 loop: CASSSSLREQYF. For the CDR3, the DNA is TGTGCCAGCAGCAGTTCCCTTCGCGAGCAGTACTTC.

The gene calls are TRBV19 and TRBJ2-2; 10 bases map to TRBD1. This CDR3 contains 16 residues. V shed 5 bases, J shed 5 bases, and the junction held 8 bases outside the gene matches. Per germline, CDR1 LNHDA and CDR2 SQIVND (reference sequence). CDR3 amino acids: CASSPRDRGQTGELFF. The CDR3 DNA sequence: TGTGCCAGTAGTCCCCGGGACAGGGGACAAACCGGGGAGCTGTTTTTT.

The chain uses TRBV5-1 and TRBJ2-1; TRBD2 matches at 12 bases. Germline V lookup: CDR1 SGHRS, CDR2 YFSETQ. The CDR3 length is 15 residues. With 1 base clipped from V and 8 bases from J, the junction kept 4 bases outside the gene matches. In DNA form, the CDR3 reads TGCGCCAGCAGCTTGACTAGCGGGAGGCAGTATGAGCAGTTCTTC. Translated: CASSLTSGRQYEQFF.

The table lists this clone with a count of one. The chain recombines TRBV30 with TRBJ1-6, with D uncertain. This CDR3 is 15 amino acids long. Germline V gives CDR1 GTSNPN, CDR2 SVGIG (reference sequence). V was clipped by 0 bases and J by 12 bases, with 18 bases between them. The CDR3 DNA follows: TGTGCCTGGAGTGTCTCGGGTCAGAACAGTCTACCCCTCCACTTT. It yields the protein CAWSVSGQNSLPLHF. Full variable domain (rest looked up from reference TRBV30 and TRBJ1-6): SQTIHQWPATLVQPVGSPLSLECTVEGTSNPNLYWYRQAAGRGLQLLFYSVGIGQISSEVPQNLSASRPQDRQFILSSKKLLLSDSGFYLCAWSVSGQNSLPLHFGNGTRLTVT.

The chain links TRBV11-1 to TRBJ2-7; 9 positions match TRBD1. CDR3 length: 15 residues. Germline assignment: CDR1 SGHAT and CDR2 FQDESV (reference sequence). V was clipped by 5 bases and J by 2 bases; unmatched bases: 7. The CDR3 spells CASSPGTGIAYEQYF. CDR3 nucleotides: TGTGCCAGCAGCCCTGGGACAGGGATCGCCTACGAGCAGTACTTC.

The gene calls are TRBV5-1 and TRBJ2-7, with 7 bases that match TRBD2. V was clipped by 4 bases and J by 5 bases; unmatched bases: 3. Germline V CDR1 and CDR2: SGHRS, YFSETQ. This CDR3 has 12 residues. The CDR3 DNA follows: TGCGCCAGCAGCCCGACTAGCCACGAGCAGTACTTC. Translation gives CASSPTSHEQYF.

This chain connects TRBV6-2 or TRBV6-3 to TRBJ2-7, with 10 positions matching TRBD2. Trimming took 4 bases from V and 0 from J; bases not matched to a gene: 3. The CDR3 length is 15 residues. Germline CDR1 MNHEY, CDR2 SVGEGT. CDR3 sequence: CASSSSGSVSYEQYF. As DNA, the CDR3 is TGTGCCAGCAGTTCTAGCGGGAGTGTCTCCTACGAGCAGTACTTC.

This sequence joins TRBV2 and TRBJ1-2, with 9 bases identical to TRBD1. The V segment lost 4 bases and the J segment 1 base; nucleotides outside the gene matches: 10. The CDR3 extends over 17 amino acids. Germline lookup yields CDR1 SNHLY and CDR2 FYNNEI. CDR3 sequence (DNA): TGTGCCAGCAGTGGGGGACAGGGAATCTGGGGTAACTATGGCTACACCTTC. This encodes CASSGGQGIWGNYGYTF.

The rearrangement uses TRBV6-2 or TRBV6-3 and TRBJ2-7; D gene ambiguous. The CDR3 consists of 12 residues. Germline CDR1 is MNHEY and CDR2 is SVGEGT. V was clipped by 5 bases and J by 3 bases, with 8 bases between them. CDR3 in amino acids: CASSPTGYEQYF. Here the CDR3 DNA reads TGTGCCAGCAGTCCAACGGGCTACGAGCAGTACTTC.

The chain is built from TRBV28 and TRBJ1-2; possibly TRBD1 for D (6 bases). Trimming removed 2 bases from V and 2 bases from J, with 9 bases in between. Germline CDR1 MDHEN, CDR2 SYDVKM. The CDR3 consists of 14 residues. CDR3: CASSLGRGNYGYTF. In DNA, the CDR3 is TGTGCCAGCAGTTTAGGGAGGGGGAACTATGGCTACACCTTC.

The chain carries TRBV6-5 and TRBJ2-5, with D possibly matching TRBD1 (5 bases). The CDR3 runs to 13 residues. Deletions cut 2 bases from V and 4 bases from J, with 8 bases between. Germline CDR1 and CDR2: MNHEY and SVGAGI. Here the CDR3 DNA reads TGTGCCAGCAGTTACGACAGCCTAGAGACCCAGTACTTC. This sequence encodes CASSYDSLETQYF.

This sequence joins TRBV7-3 and TRBJ2-6; D gene uncertain. Germline values: CDR1 SGHTA, CDR2 FQGTGA. V lost 1 base to trimming and J lost 1 base, with 11 bases between them. This CDR3 has 17 amino acids. The CDR3, as DNA: TGTGCCAGCAGCTTAAGCATCAGCCTTTCTGGGGCCAACGTCCTGACTTTC. Translated: CASSLSISLSGANVLTF.

A single count supports this clone. This rearrangement joins TRBV7-8 to TRBJ1-2; perhaps TRBD1 as D (5 bases). The ends were cut back, 5 bases at V and 4 bases at J, with 11 bases in the middle. Germline V lookup: CDR1 SGHVS, CDR2 FQNEAQ. CDR3 length: 13 amino acids. CDR3 residues: CASSLGLSYGYTF. DNA of the CDR3: TGTGCCAGCAGCCTGGGACTAAGCTATGGCTACACCTTC.